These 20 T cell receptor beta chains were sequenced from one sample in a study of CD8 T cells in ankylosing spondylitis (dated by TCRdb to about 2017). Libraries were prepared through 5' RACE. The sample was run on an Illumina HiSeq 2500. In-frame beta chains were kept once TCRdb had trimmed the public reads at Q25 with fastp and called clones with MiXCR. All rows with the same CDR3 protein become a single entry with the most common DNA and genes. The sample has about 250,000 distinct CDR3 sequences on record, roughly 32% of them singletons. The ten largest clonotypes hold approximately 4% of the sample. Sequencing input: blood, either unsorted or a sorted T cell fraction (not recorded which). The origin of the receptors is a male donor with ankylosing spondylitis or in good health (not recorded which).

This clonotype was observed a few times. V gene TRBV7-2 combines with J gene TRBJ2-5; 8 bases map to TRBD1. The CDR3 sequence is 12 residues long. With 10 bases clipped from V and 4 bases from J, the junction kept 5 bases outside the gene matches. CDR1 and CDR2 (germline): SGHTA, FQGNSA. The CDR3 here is CATNDRGETQYF. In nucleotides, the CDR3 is TGTGCCACGAATGACAGGGGAGAGACCCAGTACTTC.

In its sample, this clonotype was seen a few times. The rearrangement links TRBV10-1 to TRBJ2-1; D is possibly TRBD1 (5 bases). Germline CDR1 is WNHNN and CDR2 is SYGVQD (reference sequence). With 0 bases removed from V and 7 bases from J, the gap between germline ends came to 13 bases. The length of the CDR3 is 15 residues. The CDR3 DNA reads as TGCGCCAGCAGTGAGTCCCCAGGGTTTGTGAATGAGCAGTTCTTC. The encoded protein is CASSESPGFVNEQFF.

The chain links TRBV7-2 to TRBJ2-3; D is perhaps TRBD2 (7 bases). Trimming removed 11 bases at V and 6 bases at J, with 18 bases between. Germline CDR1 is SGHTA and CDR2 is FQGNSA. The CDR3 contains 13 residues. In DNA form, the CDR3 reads TGTGCCCGGGGGGCTGCCGTTCCCGATACGCAGTATTTT. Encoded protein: CARGAAVPDTQYF.

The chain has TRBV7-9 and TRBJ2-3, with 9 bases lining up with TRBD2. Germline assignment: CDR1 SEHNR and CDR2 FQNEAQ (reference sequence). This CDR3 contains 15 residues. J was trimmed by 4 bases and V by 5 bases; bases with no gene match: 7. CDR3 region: CASSASGVDADTQYF. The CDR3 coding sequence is TGTGCCAGCAGCGCTAGCGGGGTGGATGCAGATACGCAGTATTTT.

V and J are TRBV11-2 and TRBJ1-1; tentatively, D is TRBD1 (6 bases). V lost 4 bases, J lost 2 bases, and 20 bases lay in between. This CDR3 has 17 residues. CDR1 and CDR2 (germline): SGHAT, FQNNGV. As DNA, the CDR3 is TGTGCCAGCAGCTCTTGGCCACAACAGGGAAGAAACACTGAAGCTTTCTTT. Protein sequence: CASSSWPQQGRNTEAFF.

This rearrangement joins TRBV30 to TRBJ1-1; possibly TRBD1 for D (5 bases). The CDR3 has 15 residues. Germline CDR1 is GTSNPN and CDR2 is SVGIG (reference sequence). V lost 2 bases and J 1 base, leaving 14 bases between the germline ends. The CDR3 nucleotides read TGTGCCTGGAGTTGGGGGTTCTCTGAGAACACTGAAGCTTTCTTT. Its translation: CAWSWGFSENTEAFF.

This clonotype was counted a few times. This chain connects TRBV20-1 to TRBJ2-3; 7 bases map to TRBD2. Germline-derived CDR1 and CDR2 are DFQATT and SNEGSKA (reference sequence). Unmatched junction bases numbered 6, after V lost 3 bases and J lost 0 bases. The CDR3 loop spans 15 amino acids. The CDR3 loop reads CSASWASGSTDTQYF. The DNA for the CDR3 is TGCAGTGCTAGTTGGGCTAGCGGTAGCACAGATACGCAGTATTTT.

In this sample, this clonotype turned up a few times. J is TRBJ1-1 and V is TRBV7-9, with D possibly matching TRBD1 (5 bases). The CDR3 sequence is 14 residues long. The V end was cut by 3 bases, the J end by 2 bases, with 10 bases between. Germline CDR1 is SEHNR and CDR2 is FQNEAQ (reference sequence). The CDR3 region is CASSFGAGNTEAFF. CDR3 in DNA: TGTGCCAGCAGCTTCGGGGCAGGTAACACTGAAGCTTTCTTT. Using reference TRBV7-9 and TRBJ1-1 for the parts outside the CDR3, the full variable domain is DTGVSQNPRHKITKRGQNVTFRCDPISEHNRLYWYRQTLGQGPEFLTYFQNEAQLEKSRLLSDRFSAERPKGSFSTLEIQRTEQGDSAMYLCASSFGAGNTEAFFGQGTRLTVV.

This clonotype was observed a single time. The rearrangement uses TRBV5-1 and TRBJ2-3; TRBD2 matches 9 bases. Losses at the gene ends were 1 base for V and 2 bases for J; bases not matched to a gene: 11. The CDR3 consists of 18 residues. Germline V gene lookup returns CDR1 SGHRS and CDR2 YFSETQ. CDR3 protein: CASSLRGSGGVTTDTQYF. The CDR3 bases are TGCGCCAGCAGCTTGCGGGGTAGCGGGGGAGTCACCACAGATACGCAGTATTTT.

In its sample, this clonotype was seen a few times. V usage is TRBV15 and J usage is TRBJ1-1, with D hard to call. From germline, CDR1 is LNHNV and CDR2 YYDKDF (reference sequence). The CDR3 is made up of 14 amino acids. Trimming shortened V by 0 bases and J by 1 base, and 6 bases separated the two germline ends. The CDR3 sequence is CATSRDRGNTEAFF. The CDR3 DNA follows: TGTGCCACCAGCAGAGATCGGGGGAACACTGAAGCTTTCTTT.

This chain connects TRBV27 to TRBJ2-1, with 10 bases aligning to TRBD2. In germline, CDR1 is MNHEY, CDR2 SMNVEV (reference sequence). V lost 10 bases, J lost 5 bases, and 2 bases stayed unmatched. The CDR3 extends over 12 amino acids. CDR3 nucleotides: TGTGCCATACTAGCGGGGAACAATGAGCAGTTCTTC. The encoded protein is CAILAGNNEQFF.

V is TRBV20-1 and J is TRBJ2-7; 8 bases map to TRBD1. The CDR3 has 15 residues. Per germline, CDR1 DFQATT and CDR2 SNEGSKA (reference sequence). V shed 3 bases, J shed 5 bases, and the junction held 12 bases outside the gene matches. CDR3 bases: TGCAGTGCTAGGCCGGCGGACAGGGTGGGCGACGAGCAGTACTTC. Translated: CSARPADRVGDEQYF.

In DNA form, the CDR3 reads TGTGCCAGCAGCTTATTAGGCGGTCAACAAGAGACCCAGTACTTC. Its translation: CASSLLGGQQETQYF. This rearrangement joins TRBV7-3 to TRBJ2-5; D is undetermined. CDR3 length: 15 residues. Germline CDR1 SGHTA, CDR2 FQGTGA. Trimming removed 2 bases at V and 2 bases at J, with 12 bases between. The whole variable domain, remainder taken from reference TRBV7-3 and TRBJ2-5, is GAGVSQTPSNKVTEKGKYVELRCDPISGHTALYWYRQSLGQGPEFLIYFQGTGAADDSGLPNDRFFAVRPEGSVSTLKIQRTERGDSAVYLCASSLLGGQQETQYFGPGTRLLVL.

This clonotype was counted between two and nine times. The CDR3, as DNA: TGTGCCAGCAGTCCCCCGGGGAGCTCCTATAATTCACCCCTCCACTTT. This encodes CASSPPGSSYNSPLHF. The V call is TRBV28, the J call TRBJ1-6; D is ambiguous. The germline V gene has CDR1 MDHEN and CDR2 SYDVKM. V lost 5 bases and J lost 0, with 11 bases in between. The CDR3 is 16 residues long.

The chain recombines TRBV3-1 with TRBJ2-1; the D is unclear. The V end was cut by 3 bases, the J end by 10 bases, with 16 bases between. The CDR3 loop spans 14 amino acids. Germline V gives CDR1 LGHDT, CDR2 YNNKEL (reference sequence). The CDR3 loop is CASSQSHQVGEQFF. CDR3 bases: TGTGCCAGCAGCCAGTCACATCAAGTGGGGGAGCAGTTCTTC.

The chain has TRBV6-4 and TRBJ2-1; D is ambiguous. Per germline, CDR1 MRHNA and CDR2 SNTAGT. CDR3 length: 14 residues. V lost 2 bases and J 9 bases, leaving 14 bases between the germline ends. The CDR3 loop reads CASSDRAVSGEQFF. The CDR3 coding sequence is TGTGCCAGCAGTGACAGGGCAGTTTCAGGTGAGCAGTTCTTC.

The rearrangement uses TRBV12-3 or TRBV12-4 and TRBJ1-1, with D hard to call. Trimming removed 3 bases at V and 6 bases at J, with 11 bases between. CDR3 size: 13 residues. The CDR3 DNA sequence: TGTGCCAGCAGTTTGGGCACGCCGGCTGAAGCTTTCTTT. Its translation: CASSLGTPAEAFF.

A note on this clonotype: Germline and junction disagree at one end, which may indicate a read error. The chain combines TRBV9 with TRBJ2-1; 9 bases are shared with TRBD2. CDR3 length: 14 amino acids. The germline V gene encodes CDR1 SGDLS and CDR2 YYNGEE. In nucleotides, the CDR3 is TGTGCCAGCAGTCCTAGCGGGACGTACAATGACCAGTTCTTC. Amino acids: CASSPSGTYNDQFF.

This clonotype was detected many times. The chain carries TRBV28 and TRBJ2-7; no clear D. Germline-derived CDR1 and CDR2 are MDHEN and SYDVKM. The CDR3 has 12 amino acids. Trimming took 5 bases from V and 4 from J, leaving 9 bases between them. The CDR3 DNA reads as TGTGCCAGCAGTCCGCCGGGTTACGAGCAGTACTTC. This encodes CASSPPGYEQYF. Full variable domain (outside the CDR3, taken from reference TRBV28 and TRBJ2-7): DVKVTQSSRYLVKRTGEKVFLECVQDMDHENMFWYRQDPGLGLRLIYFSYDVKMKEKGDIPEGYSVSREKKERFSLILESASTNQTSMYLCASSPPGYEQYFGPGTRLTVT.

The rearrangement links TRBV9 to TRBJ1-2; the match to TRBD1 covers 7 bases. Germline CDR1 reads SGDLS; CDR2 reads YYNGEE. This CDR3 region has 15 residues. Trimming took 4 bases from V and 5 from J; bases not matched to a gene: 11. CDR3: CASSSAPKTGYGYTF. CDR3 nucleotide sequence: TGTGCCAGCAGCTCAGCGCCGAAGACAGGGTATGGCTACACCTTC.